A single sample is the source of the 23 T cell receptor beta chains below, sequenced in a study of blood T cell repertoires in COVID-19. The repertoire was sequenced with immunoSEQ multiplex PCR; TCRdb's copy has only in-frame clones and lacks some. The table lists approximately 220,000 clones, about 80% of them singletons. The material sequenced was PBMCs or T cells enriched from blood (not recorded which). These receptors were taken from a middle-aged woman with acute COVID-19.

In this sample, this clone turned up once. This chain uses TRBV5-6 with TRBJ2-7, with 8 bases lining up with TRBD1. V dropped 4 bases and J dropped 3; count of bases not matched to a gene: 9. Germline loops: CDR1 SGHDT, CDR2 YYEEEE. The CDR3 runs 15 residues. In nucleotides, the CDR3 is TGTGCCAGCAGCGCCAAGACAGGGGACGTCTACGAGCAGTACTTC. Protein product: CASSAKTGDVYEQYF.

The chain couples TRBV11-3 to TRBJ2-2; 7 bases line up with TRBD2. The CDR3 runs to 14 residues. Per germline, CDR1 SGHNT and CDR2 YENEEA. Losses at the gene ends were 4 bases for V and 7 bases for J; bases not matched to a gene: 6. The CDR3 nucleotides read TGTGCCAGCAGCTCCGGGACTATGGGCGGGGAGCTGTTTTTT. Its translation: CASSSGTMGGELFF.

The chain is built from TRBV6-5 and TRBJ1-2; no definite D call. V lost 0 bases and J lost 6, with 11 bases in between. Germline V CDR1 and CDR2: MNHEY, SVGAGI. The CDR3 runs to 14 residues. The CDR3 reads CASSYSTGKHGYTF. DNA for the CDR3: TGTGCCAGCAGTTACTCGACGGGGAAGCATGGCTACACCTTC.

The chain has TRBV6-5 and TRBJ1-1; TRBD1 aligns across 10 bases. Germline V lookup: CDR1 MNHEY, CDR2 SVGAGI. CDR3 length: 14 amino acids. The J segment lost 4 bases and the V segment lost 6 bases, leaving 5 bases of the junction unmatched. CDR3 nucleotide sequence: TGTGCCAGCAGGACGACAGGGGGCATCACTGAAGCTTTCTTT. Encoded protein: CASRTTGGITEAFF.

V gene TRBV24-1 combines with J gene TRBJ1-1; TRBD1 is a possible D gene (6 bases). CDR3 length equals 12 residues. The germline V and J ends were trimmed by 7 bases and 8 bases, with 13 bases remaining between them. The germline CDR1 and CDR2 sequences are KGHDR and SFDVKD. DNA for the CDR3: TGTGCCACCAGGCCAGGGGAAGGGGAAGCTTTCTTT. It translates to CATRPGEGEAFF.

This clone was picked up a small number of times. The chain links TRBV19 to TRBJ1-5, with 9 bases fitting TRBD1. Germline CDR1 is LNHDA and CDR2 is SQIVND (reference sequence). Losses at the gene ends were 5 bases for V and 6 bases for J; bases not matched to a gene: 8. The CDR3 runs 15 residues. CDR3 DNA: TGTGCCAGTAGTCTGGGACAGGGAATAAGTCAGCCCCAGCATTTT. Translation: CASSLGQGISQPQHF. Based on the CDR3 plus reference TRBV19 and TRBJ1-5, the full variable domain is DGGITQSPKYLFRKEGQNVTLSCEQNLNHDAMYWYRQDPGQGLRLIYYSQIVNDFQKGDIAEGYSVSREKKESFPLTVTSAQKNPTAFYLCASSLGQGISQPQHFGDGTRLSIL.

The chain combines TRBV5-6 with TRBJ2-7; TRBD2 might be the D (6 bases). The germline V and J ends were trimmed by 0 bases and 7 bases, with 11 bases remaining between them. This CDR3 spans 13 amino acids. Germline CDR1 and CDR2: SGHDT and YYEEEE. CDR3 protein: CASSLVQAGEQYF. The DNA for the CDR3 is TGTGCCAGCAGCTTGGTTCAGGCGGGGGAGCAGTACTTC.

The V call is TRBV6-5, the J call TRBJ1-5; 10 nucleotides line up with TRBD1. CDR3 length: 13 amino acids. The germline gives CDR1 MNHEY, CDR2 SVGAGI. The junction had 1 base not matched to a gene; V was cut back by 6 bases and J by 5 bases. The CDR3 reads CASSGQGDQPQHF. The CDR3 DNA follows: TGTGCCAGCAGCGGACAGGGGGATCAGCCCCAGCATTTT.

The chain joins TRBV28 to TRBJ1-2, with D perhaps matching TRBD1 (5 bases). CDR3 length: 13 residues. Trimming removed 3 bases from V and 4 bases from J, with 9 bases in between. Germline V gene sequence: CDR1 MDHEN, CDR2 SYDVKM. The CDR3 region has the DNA TGTGCCAGCAGTTTGACAGAACTCTATGGCTACACCTTC. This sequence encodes CASSLTELYGYTF.

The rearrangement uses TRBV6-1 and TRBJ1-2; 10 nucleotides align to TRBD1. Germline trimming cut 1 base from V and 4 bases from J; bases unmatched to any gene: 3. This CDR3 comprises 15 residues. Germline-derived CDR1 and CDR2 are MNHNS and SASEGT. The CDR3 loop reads CASSEGTGGFYGYTF. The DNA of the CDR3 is TGTGCCAGCAGTGAAGGGACAGGGGGGTTCTATGGCTACACCTTC.

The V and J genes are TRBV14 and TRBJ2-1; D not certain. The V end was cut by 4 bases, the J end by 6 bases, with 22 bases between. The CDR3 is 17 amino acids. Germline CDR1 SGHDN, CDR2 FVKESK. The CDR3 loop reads CASSLFQGSARGNEQFF. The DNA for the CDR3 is TGTGCCAGCAGCCTTTTCCAAGGTTCCGCTCGAGGCAATGAGCAGTTCTTC. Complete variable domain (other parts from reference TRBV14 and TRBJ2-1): EAGVTQFPSHSVIEKGQTVTLRCDPISGHDNLYWYRRVMGKEIKFLLHFVKESKQDESGMPNNRFLAERTGGTYSTLKVQPAELEDSGVYFCASSLFQGSARGNEQFFGPGTRLTVL.

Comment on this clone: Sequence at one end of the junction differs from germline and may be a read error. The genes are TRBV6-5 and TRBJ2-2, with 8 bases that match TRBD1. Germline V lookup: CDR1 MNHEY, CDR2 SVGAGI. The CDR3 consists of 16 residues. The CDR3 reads CASSYRGTGNTGELFF. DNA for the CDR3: TGTGCCAGTAGTTACCGTGGGACAGGGAACACCGGGGAGCTGTTTTTT.

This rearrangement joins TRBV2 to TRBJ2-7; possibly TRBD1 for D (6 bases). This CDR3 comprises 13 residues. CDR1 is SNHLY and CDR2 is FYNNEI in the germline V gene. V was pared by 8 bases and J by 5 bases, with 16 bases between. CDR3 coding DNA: TGTGCCAGCCTCCCTCGAACAGGGAACGAGCAGTACTTC. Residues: CASLPRTGNEQYF.

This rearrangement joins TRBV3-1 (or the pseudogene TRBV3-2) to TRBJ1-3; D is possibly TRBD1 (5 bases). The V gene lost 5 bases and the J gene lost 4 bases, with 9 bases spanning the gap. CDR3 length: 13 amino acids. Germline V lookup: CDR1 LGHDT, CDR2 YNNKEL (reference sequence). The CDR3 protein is CASSRGIGNTIYF. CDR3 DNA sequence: TGTGCCAGCAGCAGGGGAATAGGAAACACCATATATTTT.

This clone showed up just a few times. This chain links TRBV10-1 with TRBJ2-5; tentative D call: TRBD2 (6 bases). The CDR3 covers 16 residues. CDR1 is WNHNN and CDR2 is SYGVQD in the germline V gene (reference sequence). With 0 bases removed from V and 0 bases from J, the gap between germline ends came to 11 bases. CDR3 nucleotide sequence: TGCGCCAGCAGTGAGTCGTCCGGGGGTCACCAAGAGACCCAGTACTTC. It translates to CASSESSGGHQETQYF.

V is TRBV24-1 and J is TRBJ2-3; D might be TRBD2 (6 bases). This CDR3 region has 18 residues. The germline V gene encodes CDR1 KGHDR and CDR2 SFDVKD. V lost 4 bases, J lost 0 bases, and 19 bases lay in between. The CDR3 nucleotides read TGTGCCACCAGTGAGACCGGGACTTTGGTTGCGAGCACAGATACGCAGTATTTT. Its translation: CATSETGTLVASTDTQYF.

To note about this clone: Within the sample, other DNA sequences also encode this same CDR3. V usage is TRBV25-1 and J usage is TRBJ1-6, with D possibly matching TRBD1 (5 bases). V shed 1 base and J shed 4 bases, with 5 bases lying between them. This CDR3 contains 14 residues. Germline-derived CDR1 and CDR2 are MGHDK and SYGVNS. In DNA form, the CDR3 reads TGTGCCAGCAGTGAATCAGGGTATAATTCACCCCTCCACTTT. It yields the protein CASSESGYNSPLHF.

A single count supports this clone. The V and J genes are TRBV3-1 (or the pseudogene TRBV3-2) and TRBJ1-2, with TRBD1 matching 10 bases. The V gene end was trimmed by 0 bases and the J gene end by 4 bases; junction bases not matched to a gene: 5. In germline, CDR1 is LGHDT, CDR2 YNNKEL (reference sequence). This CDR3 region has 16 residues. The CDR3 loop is CASSQDRTGGSYGYTF. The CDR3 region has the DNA TGTGCCAGCAGCCAAGATAGGACAGGGGGGAGCTATGGCTACACCTTC.

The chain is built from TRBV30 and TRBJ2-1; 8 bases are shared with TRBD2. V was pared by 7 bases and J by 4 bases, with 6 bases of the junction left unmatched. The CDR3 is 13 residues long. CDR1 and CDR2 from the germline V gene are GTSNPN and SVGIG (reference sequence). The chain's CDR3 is CASAGEIYNEQFF. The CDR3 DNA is TGTGCCTCAGCGGGAGAAATTTACAATGAGCAGTTCTTC.

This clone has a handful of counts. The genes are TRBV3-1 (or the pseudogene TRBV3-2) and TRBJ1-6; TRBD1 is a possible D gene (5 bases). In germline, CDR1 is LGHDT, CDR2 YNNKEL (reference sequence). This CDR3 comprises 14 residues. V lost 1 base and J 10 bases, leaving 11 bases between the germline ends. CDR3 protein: CASSQAMGGSPLHF. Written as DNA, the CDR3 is TGTGCCAGCAGCCAAGCCATGGGGGGATCACCCCTCCACTTT.

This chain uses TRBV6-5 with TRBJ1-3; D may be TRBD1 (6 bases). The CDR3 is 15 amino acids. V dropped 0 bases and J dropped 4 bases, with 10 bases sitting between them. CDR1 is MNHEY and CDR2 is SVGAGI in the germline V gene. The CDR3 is CASSYSGQSGNTIYF. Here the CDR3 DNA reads TGTGCCAGCAGTTACTCCGGACAGTCCGGAAACACCATATATTTT.

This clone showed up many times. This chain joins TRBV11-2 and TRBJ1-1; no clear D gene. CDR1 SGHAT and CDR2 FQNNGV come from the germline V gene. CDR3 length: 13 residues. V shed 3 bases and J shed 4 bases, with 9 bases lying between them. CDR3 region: CASSFVEATEAFF. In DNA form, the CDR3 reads TGTGCCAGCAGCTTCGTCGAGGCCACTGAAGCTTTCTTT.

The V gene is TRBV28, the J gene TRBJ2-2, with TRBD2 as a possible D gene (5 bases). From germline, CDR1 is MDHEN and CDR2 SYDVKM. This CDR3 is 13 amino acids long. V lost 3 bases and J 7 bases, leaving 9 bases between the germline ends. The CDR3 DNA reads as TGTGCCAGCAGTTTGGCGGGTGGCGGGGAGCTGTTTTTT. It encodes CASSLAGGGELFF.